This T cell receptor (beta chain) was profiled in a study of a mutant IDH1 vaccine in newly diagnosed glioma. Study as a whole: Commencement of vaccination occurred 4-6 weeks following radiotherapy alone, or concurrently with temozolomide cycles. Among treated patients, about 60% were male and around 40% female, and mean age was approximately 40 years.

As for time point: week 11, during vaccination. With topical imiquimod, each dose of the vaccine consisted of 300 ug of mutant IDH1 20-mer peptide. After removal of 4 bases from V and 15 bases from J, the junction contained 13 bases not matched to a gene. Germline CDR1 SGHDT, CDR2 YYEEEE. This CDR3 has 13 amino acids. Comment on this clone: What it binds is not known.

Profiled with immunoSEQ multiplex PCR; TCRdb holds only in-frame clones, not every one. The data show 20,000 to 25,000 clones, about 80% seen once. The material sequenced was PBMCs, taken from a glioma patient whose treatment included an IDH1 peptide vaccine. This sequence was found in a man in his forties with glioma. The rearrangement joins TRBV5-6 to TRBJ2-1; 7 bases fit TRBD2. CDR3 region: CASSAPRLALRFF. The CDR3 region has the DNA TGTGCCAGCAGCGCCCCACGACTAGCTTTAAGGTTCTTC. The full variable domain, completed using reference TRBV5-6 and TRBJ2-1, is DAGVTQSPTHLIKTRGQQVTLRCSPKSGHDTVSWYQQALGQGPQFIFQYYEEEERQRGNFPDRFSGHQFPNYSSELNVNALLLGDSALYLCASSAPRLALRFFGPGTRLTVL.